This T cell receptor beta chain was obtained from a study of long-term antiretroviral therapy in people with HIV. General study findings and limits: Relative to transplant donor controls, diversity remained lower despite increasing after ART. Whereas controls had wider CDR3 length ranges, HIV repertoires had narrower ones.

At minimum, one pre-ART and two post-ART PBMC samples were obtained from each donor. People in the study who had HIV all got their treatment in the United States. The run of the v3.0 immunoSEQ assay was at survey level. Sequencing used immunoSEQ multiplex PCR; TCRdb keeps in-frame clones, though not all of them. The sample records approximately 22,000 clones, roughly 84% being singletons. This CDR3 has 14 residues. The V end lost 0 bases, the J end lost 5 bases, and 11 bases lay between the germline ends. Germline values: CDR1 MRHNA, CDR2 SNTAGT. As to this clone: Its specificity is not known.

The clonotype was recovered from a woman aged 45-65 years with HIV. This chain uses TRBV6-4 with TRBJ2-7; D is unresolved. Here the sequenced sample was unsorted PBMCs, taken 1.9 years after starting antiretroviral therapy. The CDR3 DNA is TGTGCCAGCAGTGACTCGAAAGAACAAGACGAGCAGTACTTC. This encodes CASSDSKEQDEQYF.